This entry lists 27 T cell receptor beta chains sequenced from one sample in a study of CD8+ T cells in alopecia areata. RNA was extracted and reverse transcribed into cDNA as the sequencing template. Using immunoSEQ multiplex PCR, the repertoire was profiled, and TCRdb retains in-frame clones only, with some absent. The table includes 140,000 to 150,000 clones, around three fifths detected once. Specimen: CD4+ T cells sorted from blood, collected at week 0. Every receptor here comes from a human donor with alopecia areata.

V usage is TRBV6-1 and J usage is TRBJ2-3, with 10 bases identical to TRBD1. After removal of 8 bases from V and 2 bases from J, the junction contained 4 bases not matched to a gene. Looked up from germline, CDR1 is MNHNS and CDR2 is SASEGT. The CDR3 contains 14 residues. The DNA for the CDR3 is TGTGCCAGCGGGACAGGGGCGAACACAGATACGCAGTATTTT. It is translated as CASGTGANTDTQYF.

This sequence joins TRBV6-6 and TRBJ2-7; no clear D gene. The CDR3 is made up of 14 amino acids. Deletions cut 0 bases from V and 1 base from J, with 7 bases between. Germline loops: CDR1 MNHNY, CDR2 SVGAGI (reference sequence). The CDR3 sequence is CASSYSTASYEQYF. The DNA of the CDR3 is TGTGCCAGCAGTTACTCGACTGCGTCCTACGAGCAGTACTTC.

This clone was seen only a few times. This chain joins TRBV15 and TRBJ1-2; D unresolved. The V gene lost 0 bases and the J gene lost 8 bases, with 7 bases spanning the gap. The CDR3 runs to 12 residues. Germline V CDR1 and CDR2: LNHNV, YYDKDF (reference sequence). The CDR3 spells CATSRDGWGYTF. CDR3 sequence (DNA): TGTGCCACCAGCAGAGATGGATGGGGCTACACCTTC.

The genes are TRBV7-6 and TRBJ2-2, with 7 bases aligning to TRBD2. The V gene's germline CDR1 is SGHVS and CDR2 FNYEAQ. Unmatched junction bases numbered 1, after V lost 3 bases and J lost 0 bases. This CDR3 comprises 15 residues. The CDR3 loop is CASSFTSANTGELFF. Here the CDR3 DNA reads TGTGCCAGCAGCTTTACTAGCGCGAACACCGGGGAGCTGTTTTTT. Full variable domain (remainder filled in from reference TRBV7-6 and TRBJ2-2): GAGVSQSPRYKVTKRGQDVALRCDPISGHVSLYWYRQALGQGPEFLTYFNYEAQQDKSGLPNDRFSAERPEGSISTLTIQRTEQRDSAMYRCASSFTSANTGELFFGEGSRLTVL.

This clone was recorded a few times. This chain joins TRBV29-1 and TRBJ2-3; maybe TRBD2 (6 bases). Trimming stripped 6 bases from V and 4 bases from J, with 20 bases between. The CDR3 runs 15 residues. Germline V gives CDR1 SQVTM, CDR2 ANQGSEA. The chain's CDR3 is CSVAGTPDISDTQYF. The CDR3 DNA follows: TGCAGCGTAGCCGGGACTCCAGACATTTCAGATACGCAGTATTTT.

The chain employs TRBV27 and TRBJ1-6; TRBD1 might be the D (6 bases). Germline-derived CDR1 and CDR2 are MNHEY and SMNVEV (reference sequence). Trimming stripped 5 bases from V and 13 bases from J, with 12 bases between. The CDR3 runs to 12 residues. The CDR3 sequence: CASSLPDSPLHF. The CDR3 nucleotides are TGTGCCAGCAGTCTCCCGGACAGCCCCCTCCACTTT.

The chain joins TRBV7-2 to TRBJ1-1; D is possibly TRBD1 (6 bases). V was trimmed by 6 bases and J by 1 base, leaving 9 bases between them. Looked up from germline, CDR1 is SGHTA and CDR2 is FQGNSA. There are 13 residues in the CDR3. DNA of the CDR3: TGTGCCAGCAGTTCGGGACAGAACACTGAAGCTTTCTTT. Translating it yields CASSSGQNTEAFF.

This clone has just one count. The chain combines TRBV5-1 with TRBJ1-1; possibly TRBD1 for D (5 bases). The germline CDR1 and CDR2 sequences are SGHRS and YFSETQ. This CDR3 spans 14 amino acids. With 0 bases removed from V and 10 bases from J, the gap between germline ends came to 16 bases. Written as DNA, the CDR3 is TGCGCCAGCAGCTTGGGAGCTCGGGATGGGGGAGCTTTCTTT. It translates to CASSLGARDGGAFF.

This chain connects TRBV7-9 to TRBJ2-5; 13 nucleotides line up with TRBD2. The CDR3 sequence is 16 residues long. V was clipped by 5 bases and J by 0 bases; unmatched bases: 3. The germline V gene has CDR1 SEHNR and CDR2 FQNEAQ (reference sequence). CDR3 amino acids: CASSQGLAGYQETQYF. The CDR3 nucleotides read TGTGCCAGCAGCCAGGGACTAGCGGGGTACCAAGAGACCCAGTACTTC.

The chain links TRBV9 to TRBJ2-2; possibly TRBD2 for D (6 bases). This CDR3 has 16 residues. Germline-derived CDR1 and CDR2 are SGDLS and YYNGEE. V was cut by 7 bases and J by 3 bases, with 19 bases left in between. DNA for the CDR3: TGTGCCAGCGGTCGCGGGGTGGGGCAGGACACCGGGGAGCTGTTTTTT. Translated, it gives CASGRGVGQDTGELFF.

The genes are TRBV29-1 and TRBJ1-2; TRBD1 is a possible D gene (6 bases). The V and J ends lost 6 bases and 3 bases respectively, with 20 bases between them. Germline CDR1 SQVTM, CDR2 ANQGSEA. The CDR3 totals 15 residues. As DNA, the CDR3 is TGCAGCGTCGCGGGGCGGGGGCCTCAGGACTATGGCTACACCTTC. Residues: CSVAGRGPQDYGYTF.

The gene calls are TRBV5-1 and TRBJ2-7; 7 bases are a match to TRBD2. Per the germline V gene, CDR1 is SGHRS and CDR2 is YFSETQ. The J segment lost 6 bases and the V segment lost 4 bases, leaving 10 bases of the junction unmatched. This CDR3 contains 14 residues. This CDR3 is CASSLNVGGSEQYF. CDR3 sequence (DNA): TGCGCCAGCAGCCTGAACGTCGGGGGGAGCGAGCAGTACTTC. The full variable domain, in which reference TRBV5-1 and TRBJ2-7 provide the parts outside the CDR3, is KAGVTQTPRYLIKTRGQQVTLSCSPISGHRSVSWYQQTPGQGLQFLFEYFSETQRNKGNFPGRFSGRQFSNSRSEMNVSTLELGDSALYLCASSLNVGGSEQYFGPGTRLTVT.

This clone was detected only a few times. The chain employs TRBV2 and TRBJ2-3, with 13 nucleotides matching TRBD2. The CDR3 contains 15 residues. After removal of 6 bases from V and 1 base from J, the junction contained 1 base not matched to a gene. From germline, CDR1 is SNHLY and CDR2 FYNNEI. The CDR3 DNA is TGTGCCAGCAGCGGACTAGCGGGGGGCACAGATACGCAGTATTTT. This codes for CASSGLAGGTDTQYF.

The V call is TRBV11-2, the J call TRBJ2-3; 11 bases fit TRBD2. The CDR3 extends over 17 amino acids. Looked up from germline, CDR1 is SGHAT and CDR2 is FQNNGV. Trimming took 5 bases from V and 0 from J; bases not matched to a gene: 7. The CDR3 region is CASSRRASGGSTDTQYF. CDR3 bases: TGTGCCAGCAGCCGCCGGGCTAGCGGGGGGAGCACAGATACGCAGTATTTT.

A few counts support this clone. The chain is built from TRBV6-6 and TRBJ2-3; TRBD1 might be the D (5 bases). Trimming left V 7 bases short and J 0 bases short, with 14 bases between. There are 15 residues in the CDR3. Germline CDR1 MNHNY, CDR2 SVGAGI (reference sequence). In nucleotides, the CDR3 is TGTGCCAGCATAGCCAGGGTTTGGAGCACAGATACGCAGTATTTT. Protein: CASIARVWSTDTQYF.

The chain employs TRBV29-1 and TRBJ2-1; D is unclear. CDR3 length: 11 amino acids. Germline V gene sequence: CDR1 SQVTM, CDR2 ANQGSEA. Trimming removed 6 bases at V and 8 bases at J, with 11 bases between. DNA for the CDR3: TGCAGCGTCGTGGCTGGCCATGAGCAGTTCTTC. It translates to CSVVAGHEQFF.

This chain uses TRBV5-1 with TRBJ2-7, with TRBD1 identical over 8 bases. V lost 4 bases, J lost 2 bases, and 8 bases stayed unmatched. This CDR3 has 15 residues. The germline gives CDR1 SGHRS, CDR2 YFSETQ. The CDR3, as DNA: TGCGCCAGCAGCCCGCCGACAGGGGCGCCCTACGAGCAGTACTTC. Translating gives CASSPPTGAPYEQYF. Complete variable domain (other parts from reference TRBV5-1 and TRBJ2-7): KAGVTQTPRYLIKTRGQQVTLSCSPISGHRSVSWYQQTPGQGLQFLFEYFSETQRNKGNFPGRFSGRQFSNSRSEMNVSTLELGDSALYLCASSPPTGAPYEQYFGPGTRLTVT.

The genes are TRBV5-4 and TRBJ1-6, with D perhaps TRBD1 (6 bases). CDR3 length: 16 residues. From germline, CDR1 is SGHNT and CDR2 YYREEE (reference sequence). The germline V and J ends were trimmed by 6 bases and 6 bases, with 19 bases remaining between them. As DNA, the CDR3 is TGTGCCAGCACCCACCATGAGGGGGGGGTTAATTCACCCCTCCACTTT. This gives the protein CASTHHEGGVNSPLHF. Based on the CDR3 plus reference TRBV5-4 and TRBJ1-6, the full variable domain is ETGVTQSPTHLIKTRGQQVTLRCSSQSGHNTVSWYQQALGQGPQFIFQYYREEENGRGNFPPRFSGLQFPNYSSELNVNALELDDSALYLCASTHHEGGVNSPLHFGNGTRLTVT.

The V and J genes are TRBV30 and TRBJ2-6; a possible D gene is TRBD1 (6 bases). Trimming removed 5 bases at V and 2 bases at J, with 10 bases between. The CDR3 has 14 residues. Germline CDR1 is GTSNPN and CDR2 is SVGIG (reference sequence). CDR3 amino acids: CAWGPGAGANVLTF. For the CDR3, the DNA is TGTGCCTGGGGTCCAGGGGCTGGGGCCAACGTCCTGACTTTC.

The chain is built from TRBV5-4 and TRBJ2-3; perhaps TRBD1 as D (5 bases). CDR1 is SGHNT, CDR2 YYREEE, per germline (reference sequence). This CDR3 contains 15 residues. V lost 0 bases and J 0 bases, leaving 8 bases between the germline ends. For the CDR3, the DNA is TGTGCCAGCAGCTTGGCAGGGTTGAGCACAGATACGCAGTATTTT. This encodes CASSLAGLSTDTQYF.

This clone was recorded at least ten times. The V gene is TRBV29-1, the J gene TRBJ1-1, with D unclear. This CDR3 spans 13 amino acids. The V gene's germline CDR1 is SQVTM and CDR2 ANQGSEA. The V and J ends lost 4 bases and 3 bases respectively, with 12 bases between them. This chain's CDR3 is CSVGQSPDTEAFF. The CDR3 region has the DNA TGCAGCGTTGGCCAATCGCCGGACACTGAAGCTTTCTTT.

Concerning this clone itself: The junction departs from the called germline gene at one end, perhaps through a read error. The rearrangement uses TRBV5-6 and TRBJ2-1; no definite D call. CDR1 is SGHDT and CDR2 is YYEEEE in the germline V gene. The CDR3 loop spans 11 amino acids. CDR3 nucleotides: TGTGCCAGCAGCGTCTACAATGAGCAATTCTTC. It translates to CASSVYNEQFF.

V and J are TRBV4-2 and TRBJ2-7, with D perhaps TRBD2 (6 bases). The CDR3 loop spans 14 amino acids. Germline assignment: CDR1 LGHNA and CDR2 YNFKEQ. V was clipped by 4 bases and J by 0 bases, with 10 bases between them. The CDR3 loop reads CASSPLASSYEQYF. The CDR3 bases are TGTGCCAGCAGCCCGCTAGCGTCCTCCTACGAGCAGTACTTC.

The CDR3 reads CASSLEGGAYNEQFF. DNA for the CDR3: TGTGCCAGCAGCTTAGAAGGGGGGGCCTACAATGAGCAGTTCTTC. The genes are TRBV7-2 and TRBJ2-1, with D perhaps matching TRBD2 (7 bases). Germline V lookup: CDR1 SGHTA, CDR2 FQGNSA. This CDR3 is built from 15 residues. Trimming pared 1 base from V and 2 bases from J, leaving 9 bases between.

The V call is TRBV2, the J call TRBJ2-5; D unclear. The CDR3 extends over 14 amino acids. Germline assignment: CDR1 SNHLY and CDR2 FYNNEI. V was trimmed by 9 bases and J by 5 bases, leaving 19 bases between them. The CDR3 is CASYAEAVGETQYF. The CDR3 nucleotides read TGTGCCAGTTACGCTGAGGCGGTAGGGGAGACCCAGTACTTC.

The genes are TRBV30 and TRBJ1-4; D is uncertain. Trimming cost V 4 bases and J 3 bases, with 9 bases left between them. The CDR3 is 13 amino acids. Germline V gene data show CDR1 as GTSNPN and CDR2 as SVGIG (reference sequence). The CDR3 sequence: CAWNPQSNEKLFF. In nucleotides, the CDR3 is TGTGCCTGGAACCCCCAGTCTAATGAAAAACTGTTTTTT.

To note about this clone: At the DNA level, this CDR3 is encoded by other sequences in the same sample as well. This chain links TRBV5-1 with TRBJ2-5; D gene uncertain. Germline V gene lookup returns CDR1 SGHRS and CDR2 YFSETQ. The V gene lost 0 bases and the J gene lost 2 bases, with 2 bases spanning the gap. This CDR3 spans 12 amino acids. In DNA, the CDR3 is TGCGCCAGCAGCTTGGGTCAAGAGACCCAGTACTTC. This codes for CASSLGQETQYF.